These 21 T cell receptor beta chains share one sample of origin, sequenced in a study of blood T cell repertoires in COVID-19. Clones were read by immunoSEQ multiplex PCR, and TCRdb kept only the in-frame ones, dropping some. The sample contains fewer than 250,000 clones, around 88% of which appear only once. The material sequenced was PBMCs or T cells enriched from blood (not recorded which). The source of these receptors is a woman aged 45-65 years with acute COVID-19.

This chain uses TRBV14 with TRBJ1-1; D call uncertain. This CDR3 comprises 15 residues. Germline-derived CDR1 and CDR2 are SGHDN and FVKESK. The germline V and J ends were trimmed by 4 bases and 1 base, with 13 bases remaining between them. CDR3 in amino acids: CASSRRWAWNTEAFF. In DNA, the CDR3 is TGTGCCAGCAGCCGCAGGTGGGCCTGGAACACTGAAGCTTTCTTT.

This chain joins TRBV6-5 and TRBJ1-2; no clear D gene. The CDR3 length is 11 residues. Germline V gene lookup returns CDR1 MNHEY and CDR2 SVGAGI. Trimming took 7 bases from V and 8 from J, leaving 11 bases between them. The CDR3 nucleotides are TGTGCCAGCACCTCAGGAAGAGGCTACACCTTC. This sequence encodes CASTSGRGYTF.

V gene TRBV29-1 combines with J gene TRBJ1-6, with 7 bases fitting TRBD1. The V gene's germline CDR1 is SQVTM and CDR2 ANQGSEA. The CDR3 sequence is 12 residues long. V dropped 5 bases and J dropped 6; count of bases not matched to a gene: 1. CDR3 in DNA: TGCAGCGTTCGGGACAGTAATTCACCCCTCCACTTT. Its translation is CSVRDSNSPLHF. The variable domain in full, completed from reference TRBV29-1 and TRBJ1-6, reads SAVISQKPSRDICQRGTSLTIQCQVDSQVTMMFWYRQQPGQSLTLIATANQGSEATYESGFVIDKFPISRPNLTFSTLTVSNMSPEDSSIYLCSVRDSNSPLHFGNGTRLTVT.

The CDR3 DNA reads TGTGCCAGCAGCCCCCGGAGGGGAGTGGTTCGTGAGCAGTTCTTC. Amino acids: CASSPRRGVVREQFF. The chain is built from TRBV3-1 (or the pseudogene TRBV3-2) and TRBJ2-1, with D perhaps TRBD2 (6 bases). V was clipped by 4 bases and J by 9 bases, with 19 bases between them. Germline assignment: CDR1 LGHDT and CDR2 YNNKEL (reference sequence). The CDR3 extends over 15 amino acids.

The rearrangement uses TRBV6-5 and TRBJ2-7; tentative D call: TRBD1 (5 bases). The CDR3 length is 14 residues. Germline-derived CDR1 and CDR2 are MNHEY and SVGAGI. V lost 0 bases to trimming and J lost 5 bases, with 11 bases between them. In nucleotides, the CDR3 is TGTGCCAGCAGTTACTCGGGGTGGGGCCACGAGCAGTACTTC. Translating gives CASSYSGWGHEQYF.

The chain combines TRBV9 with TRBJ2-1, with 14 bases that match TRBD2. The CDR3 runs to 18 residues. V was pared by 0 bases and J by 12 bases, with 14 bases of the junction left unmatched. Germline V gene lookup returns CDR1 SGDLS and CDR2 YYNGEE. As DNA, the CDR3 is TGTGCCAGCAGCGTAGAAGGGGGACTAGCGGGAGTATCATTGGGGCAGTTCTTC. This sequence encodes CASSVEGGLAGVSLGQFF.

V is TRBV28 and J is TRBJ1-1; D is unclear. V was trimmed by 5 bases and J by 1 base, leaving 11 bases between them. The CDR3 contains 14 residues. Germline V gene sequence: CDR1 MDHEN, CDR2 SYDVKM. Here the CDR3 DNA reads TGTGCCAGCAGTCTCCCGACACCGAACACTGAAGCTTTCTTT. Amino acids: CASSLPTPNTEAFF.

The genes are TRBV12-3 or TRBV12-4 and TRBJ1-1; TRBD1 aligns across 7 bases. The CDR3 length is 13 residues. Losses at the gene ends were 10 bases for V and 5 bases for J; bases not matched to a gene: 10. CDR3 sequence: CANKKGARTEAFF. Here the CDR3 DNA reads TGTGCCAACAAAAAGGGGGCGCGAACTGAAGCTTTCTTT.

The chain carries TRBV6-1 and TRBJ2-2; 7 bases line up with TRBD1. This CDR3 comprises 15 residues. V dropped 0 bases and J dropped 5; count of bases not matched to a gene: 3. Germline lookup yields CDR1 MNHNS and CDR2 SASEGT. CDR3 region: CASSEATGKTGELFF. CDR3 DNA: TGTGCCAGCAGTGAAGCGACAGGGAAAACCGGGGAGCTGTTTTTT.

The V call is TRBV9, the J call TRBJ1-2; 9 bases match TRBD1. Germline V gene sequence: CDR1 SGDLS, CDR2 YYNGEE. The ends lost 5 bases at V and 2 bases at J; junction bases unmatched: 4. The CDR3 covers 14 residues. The CDR3 coding sequence is TGTGCCAGCAGTCAGACAGGGGGAAACTATGGCTACACCTTC. Its protein product is CASSQTGGNYGYTF.

The CDR3 region has the DNA TGTGCCAGCAGGGGGAGGGCACCCCTCCACTTT. This encodes CASRGRAPLHF. The chain has TRBV6-6 and TRBJ1-6; D gene uncertain. Germline V CDR1 and CDR2: MNHNY, SVGAGI (reference sequence). With 6 bases removed from V and 11 bases from J, the gap between germline ends came to 8 bases. The CDR3 spans 11 residues.

The genes are TRBV28 and TRBJ2-7, with a tentative D call TRBD1 (6 bases). V shed 7 bases and J shed 12 bases, with 28 bases lying between them. Germline CDR1 reads MDHEN; CDR2 reads SYDVKM. This CDR3 comprises 15 residues. The CDR3 region has the DNA TGTGCCAGCATTGGTGGACAGCCCTTTAATTCAAGGGGGTACTTC. Its translation is CASIGGQPFNSRGYF.

The chain couples TRBV25-1 to TRBJ2-1, with no clear D. V lost 6 bases, J lost 5 bases, and 14 bases lay in between. Germline lookup yields CDR1 MGHDK and CDR2 SYGVNS. The CDR3 loop spans 14 amino acids. The CDR3 bases are TGTGCCAGCAGAAAACAAGGAGCCAACAATGAGCAGTTCTTC. Translation: CASRKQGANNEQFF. Looking up the rest from reference TRBV25-1 and TRBJ2-1 gives the full variable domain: EADIYQTPRYLVIGTGKKITLECSQTMGHDKMYWYQQDPGMELHLIHYSYGVNSTEKGDLSSESTVSRIRTEHFPLTLESARPSHTSQYLCASRKQGANNEQFFGPGTRLTVL.

This clone was detected only a few times. This chain joins TRBV11-2 and TRBJ1-2, with D tentatively TRBD1 (6 bases). The germline V gene has CDR1 SGHAT and CDR2 FQNNGV. Between the trimmed V and J ends, which lost 1 base and 2 bases, there was a span of 11 bases. The CDR3 has 15 amino acids. CDR3 sequence (DNA): TGTGCCAGCAGCTTAGGGTGGGGACAAAACTATGGCTACACCTTC. The encoded protein is CASSLGWGQNYGYTF.

The genes are TRBV27 and TRBJ1-5; D might be TRBD1 (6 bases). CDR1 is MNHEY and CDR2 is SMNVEV in the germline V gene (reference sequence). V lost 2 bases and J 2 bases, leaving 10 bases between the germline ends. The CDR3 has 15 residues. CDR3 coding DNA: TGTGCCAGCAGTTTAGTGGGGGCGGGCAATCAGCCCCAGCATTTT. The encoded protein is CASSLVGAGNQPQHF.

This clone was observed a handful of times. The J gene is TRBJ1-4, the V gene TRBV29-1, with 7 positions matching TRBD1. CDR1 is SQVTM and CDR2 is ANQGSEA in the germline V gene. With V trimmed by 4 bases and J by 8 bases, 10 bases remained unmatched. CDR3 length: 14 residues. The CDR3 nucleotides read TGCAGCGTTGGGTGGACAGGACACGCGGAAAAACTGTTTTTT. It codes for CSVGWTGHAEKLFF.

J is TRBJ1-3 and V is TRBV10-3; no reliable D call. Germline-derived CDR1 and CDR2 are ENHRY and SYGVKD. CDR3 size: 16 residues. V shed 0 bases and J shed 4 bases, with 13 bases lying between them. The CDR3 nucleotides are TGTGCCATCAGTGAGTCTGGGTCAGCACTAGGAAACACCATATATTTT. Translating it yields CAISESGSALGNTIYF.

The chain combines TRBV25-1 with TRBJ2-6; D is undetermined. Germline CDR1 is MGHDK and CDR2 is SYGVNS. The CDR3 is 13 residues long. The V gene lost 5 bases and the J gene lost 2 bases, with 4 bases spanning the gap. CDR3 protein: CASSLAGANVLTF. DNA for the CDR3: TGTGCCAGCAGTCTCGCTGGGGCCAACGTCCTGACTTTC.

The rearrangement joins TRBV19 to TRBJ1-4; no clear D. Germline values: CDR1 LNHDA, CDR2 SQIVND (reference sequence). V was cut by 10 bases and J by 3 bases, with 18 bases left in between. This CDR3 region has 15 residues. CDR3: CATRRFGGANEKLFF. The DNA of the CDR3 is TGTGCCACCCGACGTTTCGGCGGCGCTAATGAAAAACTGTTTTTT. The full variable domain, its missing parts supplied by reference TRBV19 and TRBJ1-4, is DGGITQSPKYLFRKEGQNVTLSCEQNLNHDAMYWYRQDPGQGLRLIYYSQIVNDFQKGDIAEGYSVSREKKESFPLTVTSAQKNPTAFYLCATRRFGGANEKLFFGSGTQLSVL.

V is TRBV11-2 and J is TRBJ2-5; unclear D gene. This CDR3 is 12 amino acids long. CDR1 and CDR2 (germline): SGHAT, FQNNGV. Trimming cost V 6 bases and J 1 base, with 6 bases left between them. The CDR3 DNA is TGTGCCAGCAGTGCGAGCCAAGAGACCCAGTACTTC. It is translated as CASSASQETQYF. Looking up the rest from reference TRBV11-2 and TRBJ2-5 gives the full variable domain: EAGVAQSPRYKIIEKRQSVAFWCNPISGHATLYWYQQILGQGPKLLIQFQNNGVVDDSQLPKDRFSAERLKGVDSTLKIQPAKLEDSAVYLCASSASQETQYFGPGTRLLVL.

The chain carries TRBV9 and TRBJ2-7; 9 nucleotides line up with TRBD2. The germline V gene has CDR1 SGDLS and CDR2 YYNGEE. V was pared by 0 bases and J by 5 bases, with 6 bases of the junction left unmatched. The CDR3 is 15 residues long. The CDR3 nucleotides are TGTGCCAGCAGCGTAGACGCGGGAGGGCCAGACGAGCAGTACTTC. Its translation is CASSVDAGGPDEQYF.